This T cell receptor beta chain was documented in a study of T cells in Graves' hyperthyroidism and ophthalmopathy. A patient was excluded if there was uncontrolled infection, other autoimmune disease, pregnancy or lactation. Clinical symptoms, serum thyroxine and TRAb, thyroid ultrasound and orbital computed tomography together formed the diagnostic basis. RNA transcripts were the template for amplifying TCR beta CDR3 regions. HTBI primers drove first-round RT-PCR of the TCR CDR3. MiXCR was run by TCRdb on the multiplex PCR reads, yielding one entry per CDR3 protein. The table lists around 250,000 distinct CDR3 sequences, approximately 24% of them singletons. Comment on this clonotype: The antigen is unknown.

General study points: Median prediction lead before ophthalmopathy onset was about 6.3 months with the model. Blood also contained most expanded thyroid clonotypes above 0.001.

Specimen: blood. This clonotype was obtained from a woman aged 40 to 50 with Graves' ophthalmopathy.

CDR3 loop: CSARDHGNTEAFF. Here the CDR3 DNA reads TGCAGTGCTAGAGATCACGGGAACACTGAAGCTTTCTTT. The J gene is TRBJ1-1, the V gene TRBV20-1; no firm D call. Germline assignment: CDR1 DFQATT and CDR2 SNEGSKA (reference sequence). The length of the CDR3 is 13 residues. Trimming shortened V by 0 bases and J by 1 base, and 6 bases separated the two germline ends.